This is a list of T cell receptor beta chains from one sample in a study of OX40 agonist ivuxolimab in advanced cancers. The protocol was immunoSEQ multiplex PCR, while the TCRdb copy is restricted to in-frame clones and leaves out a portion. The sample records 78,000 or so clones, roughly 92% being singletons. Sequenced here: CD4+ or CD8+ T cells sorted from blood, sampled in a trial of the OX40 agonist ivuxolimab. These TCRs come from an adult with an advanced solid tumor such as melanoma, head and neck, liver or kidney cancer. The CDR3 runs from the conserved cysteine through the conserved F or W. Each record gives: clone size, V gene, D gene, J gene, CDR3 DNA, CDR3 protein. The D gene is left open where the match is weak. Only some rows state a clone size, as once, few, many or a class for expanded clones.

NA,TRBV2,TRBD2,TRBJ2-7,TGTGCCAGCAAGCCCGGACTAGCGGGAAAGAACGAGCAGTACTTC,CASKPGLAGKNEQYF
NA,TRBV5-1,TRBD2,TRBJ2-1,TGCGCCAGCAGCTTGGTAGCGGGAGGTGGCAATGAGCAGTTCTTC,CASSLVAGGGNEQFF
NA,TRBV11-2,NA,TRBJ1-4,TGTGCCAGCAGCTTAGGGCAGACGCCTGAAAAACTGTTTTTT,CASSLGQTPEKLFF
NA,TRBV10-1,NA,TRBJ2-5,TGCGCCAGCAGTGACGCCGGGACGGGAGAGACCCAGTACTTC,CASSDAGTGETQYF
NA,TRBV10-3,NA,TRBJ2-7,TGTGCCATCAGTAGCGGTTCCTACGAGCAGTACTTC,CAISSGSYEQYF
NA,TRBV2,NA,TRBJ2-7,TGTGCCAGCAGTGAAGGTTCAGCATCCTCCTACGAGCAGTACTTC,CASSEGSASSYEQYF
NA,TRBV7-6,NA,TRBJ2-2,TGTGCCAGCAGCTTAGGTAGCTCCACCGGGGAGCTGTTTTTT,CASSLGSSTGELFF
NA,TRBV5-8,NA,TRBJ2-5,TGTGCCAGCAGCTTCTCAGGCCGGACGCAAAAAGAGACCCAGTACTTC,CASSFSGRTQKETQYF
NA,TRBV5-1,NA,TRBJ2-1,TGCGCCAGCAGCTTGTTACTAGCCAATGAGCAGTTCTTC,CASSLLLANEQFF
NA,TRBV19,NA,TRBJ1-5,TGTGCCAGTAGTACCAACCTCTGGCGGGGATATCAGCCCCAGCATTTT,CASSTNLWRGYQPQHF
NA,TRBV6-5,NA,TRBJ1-1,TGTGCCAGCAGACCCACGGGGGGGAGCACTGAAGCTTTCTTT,CASRPTGGSTEAFF
NA,TRBV30,NA,TRBJ2-5,TGTGCCTGGAGTCAGAGGGAGACCCAGTACTTC,CAWSQRETQYF
NA,TRBV19,TRBD1,TRBJ1-2,TGTGCCAGTAGTACAGCCGGGACAGGGACTAACTATGGCTACACCTTC,CASSTAGTGTNYGYTF
NA,TRBV7-2,NA,TRBJ2-5,TGTGCCAGCAGCTTGAGGAGTCAAGAGACCCAGTACTTC,CASSLRSQETQYF
NA,TRBV6-5,NA,TRBJ2-7,TGTGCCAGCACCACGGCACAGACCTACGAGCAGTACTTC,CASTTAQTYEQYF
once,TRBV10-3,NA,TRBJ1-2,TGTGCCATCAGTGAGTCTCCGGGGCTCCAAGGGGACTATGGCTACACCTTC,CAISESPGLQGDYGYTF
NA,TRBV7-2,NA,TRBJ2-3,TGTGCCAGCAGCTCACCGGTCGATACGCAGTATTTT,CASSSPVDTQYF
few,TRBV2,NA,TRBJ2-4,TGTGCCAGCAGTGTCGAGAAAGAGGGCGGGAAGCTTTACTTC,CASSVEKEGGKLYF
NA,TRBV30,NA,TRBJ1-1,TGTGCCTGGAGTACTACGACAGGTTCAACTGAAGCTTTCTTT,CAWSTTTGSTEAFF
NA,TRBV5-1,TRBD2,TRBJ2-5,TGCGCCAGCAGCTCAACTAGCGGGAGTGAGACCCAGTACTTC,CASSSTSGSETQYF
NA,TRBV27,NA,TRBJ1-4,TGTGCCAGCAGTTTAAGGTCCAGACGGGAAAAACTGTTTTTT,CASSLRSRREKLFF
NA,TRBV13,NA,TRBJ1-2,TGTGCCAGCAGGCTTCAGGGGAGTCGTGGCTACACCTTC,CASRLQGSRGYTF
NA,TRBV4-1,TRBD2,TRBJ2-7,TGCGCCAGCAGCCAAGATGGCGGGAGCGGATCCGAGCAGTACTTC,CASSQDGGSGSEQYF
NA,TRBV2,NA,TRBJ2-5,TGTGCCAGCAGTAGGACAGACCAAGAGACCCAGTACTTC,CASSRTDQETQYF
NA,TRBV11-2,NA,TRBJ1-2,TGTGCCAGCAGCTTAACAAACAGGGACTATGGCTACACCTTC,CASSLTNRDYGYTF
NA,TRBV10-2,TRBD2,TRBJ2-6,TGCGCCAGCAGTGGGGAGGGTGCCGGGGCCAACGTCCTGACTTTC,CASSGEGAGANVLTF
NA,TRBV6-1,TRBD2,TRBJ2-7,TGTGCCAGCAGTGAAATGGAGCTAGCGGGAGTTAAAGACGAGCAGTACTTC,CASSEMELAGVKDEQYF
NA,TRBV19,NA,TRBJ1-1,TGTGCCAGTAGTATAGATGGGGGGCGCCGAGCTTTCTTT,CASSIDGGRRAFF
once,TRBV29-1,NA,TRBJ2-1,TGCAGCGTACTACCTACGTGGGAGAGCACGTACAATGAGCAGTTCTTC,CSVLPTWESTYNEQFF
once,TRBV7-2,NA,TRBJ1-5,TGTGCCAGCAGCTTAGTCGCAGGCCGTTATAGCAATCAGCCCCAGCATTTT,CASSLVAGRYSNQPQHF